This TCR beta chain derives from a study of regulatory T cells in long-lasting Graves disease. Overall study context: Over-5-year antithyroid drug use with positive TSH receptor antibodies defined persistent Graves' disease in the study.

The germline gives CDR1 MNHNS, CDR2 SASEGT. CDR3 length: 15 residues. V was trimmed by 6 bases and J by 4 bases, leaving 16 bases between them. iRepertoire HTBI primers and Arm-PCR of CDR3 regions built TCR beta libraries. TCRdb independently ran MiXCR on the multiplex PCR reads; one entry per CDR3 protein. The table lists roughly 490,000 distinct CDR3 sequences, approximately 23% of them singletons, with around 14% in the top ten. The sample's time point: persistent/refractory GD, antithyroid drugs over 5 years with positive TRAb. From RNA extracted from PBMCs, the TCR library was made. Patients were from an endocrinology department in Xi'an, China. General observations from the study: Reduced TCR diversity was observed in persistent Graves' patients versus newly diagnosed patients. More public clonotypes were shared by persistent patients (fewer than 3,000) than by new patients (approximately 990).

The table lists this clonotype with a few counts. Its target is unknown. The sequencing here drew on peripheral blood mononuclear cells (PBMCs), taken when the disease was refractory, from a patient treated with antithyroid drugs. V usage is TRBV6-1 and J usage is TRBJ1-5; D perhaps matches TRBD1 (5 bases). The sequence came from a female donor with Graves disease. In DNA, the CDR3 is TGTGCCAGCAGACCCGAGGGGAGGTGGAATCAGCCCCAGCATTTT. Its protein product is CASRPEGRWNQPQHF.